Listed here are 30 T cell receptor beta chains from one sample, sequenced in a study of CXCR3-negative and CXCR3-positive naive CD8 T cells (dated by TCRdb to between 2019 and 2020). The data were produced on a NextSeq 550. The Human TCR Profiling Kit (MiLaboratory) was used to make UMI-labeled 5' RACE TRB cDNA libraries. TCRdb reprocessed the reads into one record per CDR3 protein sequence, lacking DNA. For this sample, the table gives under 45,000 distinct CDR3 sequences. Around 15% of the sample rests with the top ten. Sequenced input: memory CD8+ T cells from blood. Taken with the paper, the label for cell subset or site translates to: conventional CD8+ memory T cells (TMEM), sorted as controls. The receptors originated from a human donor in good health. Some clones in this sample may be carry-over from other donors' samples.

The J gene is TRBJ2-1, the V gene TRBV28; TCRdb returns TRBD1, unconfirmable since there is no DNA. Germline V lookup: CDR1 MDHEN, CDR2 SYDVKM. The CDR3 has 15 amino acids. CDR3: CASSLLLRGLYEQFF.

The chain employs TRBV6-6 and TRBJ2-2; there is no DNA to check the TCRdb D call of TRBD1. The germline CDR1 and CDR2 sequences are MNHNY and SVGAGI (reference sequence). CDR3 size: 15 residues. The CDR3 here is CASSSGTGAGGELFF.

CDR3 sequence reads: CASSLSVGLAGDTQYF. The chain couples TRBV12-3 or TRBV12-4 to TRBJ2-3; with no DNA, the TCRdb D assignment of TRBD2 cannot be verified. The CDR3 extends over 16 amino acids.

V and J are TRBV9 and TRBJ2-7; TCRdb lists TRBD1, though no DNA is available to test this call. CDR3 length: 15 residues. Germline CDR1 SGDLS, CDR2 YYNGEE. CDR3 sequence reads: CASSAGGQGTYEQYF.

The chain combines TRBV27 with TRBJ2-1; TCRdb calls TRBD2, which cannot be checked without DNA. Germline V lookup: CDR1 MNHEY, CDR2 SMNVEV (reference sequence). The CDR3 is 15 residues long. The CDR3 protein is CASSYFAGGRNEQFF.

The CDR3 spells CSARGGLQVPLGQFF. The rearrangement joins TRBV20-1 to TRBJ2-1; the D call of TRBD1 rests on TCRdb alone, since no DNA is present to check it. The CDR3 is made up of 15 amino acids. CDR1 and CDR2 from the germline V gene are DFQATT and SNEGSKA (reference sequence).

This chain links TRBV20-1 with TRBJ1-1; TCRdb calls TRBD1, which cannot be checked without DNA. This CDR3 region has 20 residues. Germline CDR1 is DFQATT and CDR2 is SNEGSKA (reference sequence). CDR3 loop: CSASIPGQGPLPFMNTEAFF.

The chain joins TRBV7-9 to TRBJ1-3; absent DNA, TCRdb's TRBD1 call cannot be checked. Germline CDR1 is SEHNR and CDR2 is FQNEAQ (reference sequence). This CDR3 spans 15 amino acids. The CDR3 reads CASSSRQFPGNTIYF.

The chain employs TRBV5-1 and TRBJ2-5; TCRdb picks TRBD2, but there is no DNA to check that call. Germline CDR1 and CDR2: SGHRS and YFSETQ. The CDR3 is made up of 15 amino acids. CDR3 residues: CASSLAGGNGETQYF.

The chain employs TRBV24-1 and TRBJ1-5; TCRdb returns TRBD1, unconfirmable since there is no DNA. From germline, CDR1 is KGHDR and CDR2 SFDVKD. This CDR3 is built from 14 residues. The CDR3: CATSDWDSRQPQHF.

V usage is TRBV29-1 and J usage is TRBJ1-4; with no DNA, the TCRdb D assignment of TRBD1 cannot be verified. There are 12 residues in the CDR3. Per germline, CDR1 SQVTM and CDR2 ANQGSEA. CDR3 protein: CSVGARGEKLFF. Full variable domain (rest looked up from reference TRBV29-1 and TRBJ1-4): SAVISQKPSRDICQRGTSLTIQCQVDSQVTMMFWYRQQPGQSLTLIATANQGSEATYESGFVIDKFPISRPNLTFSTLTVSNMSPEDSSIYLCSVGARGEKLFFGSGTQLSVL.

The J gene is TRBJ2-2, the V gene TRBV12-3 or TRBV12-4; with no DNA, the TCRdb D assignment of TRBD2 cannot be verified. The CDR3 covers 16 residues. The chain's CDR3 is CASSLGGEVITGELFF.

The chain has TRBV2 and TRBJ2-3. The CDR3 is made up of 12 amino acids. Germline values: CDR1 SNHLY, CDR2 FYNNEI. The CDR3 loop is CASRPTEDTQYF.

The CDR3: CSARETGEDNGELFF. This chain uses TRBV20-1 with TRBJ2-2; with no DNA, the TCRdb D assignment of TRBD1 cannot be verified. Germline lookup yields CDR1 DFQATT and CDR2 SNEGSKA (reference sequence). The CDR3 contains 15 residues.

This clonotype is labeled medium-sized based on frequency. This chain links TRBV9 with TRBJ2-7. This CDR3 spans 14 amino acids. Looked up from germline, CDR1 is SGDLS and CDR2 is YYNGEE. This chain's CDR3 is CASSATARSYEQYF.

This chain connects TRBV5-1 to TRBJ1-1. This CDR3 contains 12 residues. The germline CDR1 and CDR2 sequences are SGHRS and YFSETQ. The CDR3 loop reads CASSPPNTEAFF.

This chain joins TRBV12-3 or TRBV12-4 and TRBJ2-1. The CDR3 is 17 residues long. This CDR3 is CASSLALAGSSYNEQFF.

The rearrangement joins TRBV5-6 to TRBJ2-2. In germline, CDR1 is SGHDT, CDR2 YYEEEE. The CDR3 runs 16 residues. The CDR3: CASSLDLAGNTGELFF.

The V call is TRBV12-3 or TRBV12-4, the J call TRBJ2-2. The CDR3 loop spans 16 amino acids. CDR3: CASSLLQFLFSGELFF.

This chain connects TRBV4-1 to TRBJ1-2; TCRdb's assignment of TRBD1 cannot be checked, as there is no DNA. The CDR3 length is 16 residues. CDR1 is MGHRA and CDR2 is YSYEKL in the germline V gene. The CDR3 here is CASSQYPGGATYGYTF.

The CDR3 loop reads CASSGGAYNEQFF. The chain has TRBV6-4 and TRBJ2-1; TCRdb returns TRBD2, unconfirmable since there is no DNA. The CDR3 has 13 amino acids. Germline V gene lookup returns CDR1 MRHNA and CDR2 SNTAGT.

This clonotype is labeled medium-sized (0.01 to 0.1%) based on frequency. The chain uses TRBV4-3 and TRBJ2-7. This CDR3 has 14 residues. The germline gives CDR1 LGHNA, CDR2 YSLEER. CDR3 in amino acids: CASSQDLERQEQYF.

V is TRBV6-5 and J is TRBJ2-3; there is no DNA to check the TCRdb D call of TRBD2. CDR1 and CDR2 from the germline V gene are MNHEY and SVGAGI. The CDR3 has 16 amino acids. CDR3 in amino acids: CASTPGLLISTDTQYF.

The J gene is TRBJ2-1, the V gene TRBV12-3 or TRBV12-4; lacking DNA, the TRBD1 call made by TCRdb goes unchecked. The CDR3 has 17 amino acids. The CDR3 protein is CASSSPWGQGAYNEQFF.

CDR3 region: CASWGGSVPYEQYF. The gene calls are TRBV6-5 and TRBJ2-7; absent DNA, TCRdb's TRBD2 call cannot be checked. The CDR3 loop spans 14 amino acids. CDR1 and CDR2 from the germline V gene are MNHEY and SVGAGI.

The chain employs TRBV7-2 and TRBJ2-2; TCRdb picks TRBD2, but there is no DNA to check that call. This CDR3 has 17 amino acids. CDR1 and CDR2 (germline): SGHTA, FQGNSA. The CDR3 loop is CASSPRAGGLPTGELFF.

V is TRBV20-1 and J is TRBJ2-5; TCRdb lists TRBD2, though no DNA is available to test this call. Germline assignment: CDR1 DFQATT and CDR2 SNEGSKA (reference sequence). The CDR3 is 18 amino acids. The CDR3: CSARGSRGLAGLQETQYF.

This CDR3 is CASSLMGGLRGVNEQFF. The V and J genes are TRBV11-2 and TRBJ2-1; with no DNA, the TCRdb D assignment of TRBD2 cannot be verified. Germline V CDR1 and CDR2: SGHAT, FQNNGV. CDR3 size: 17 residues. The entire variable domain, with the rest obtained from reference TRBV11-2 and TRBJ2-1, is as follows: EAGVAQSPRYKIIEKRQSVAFWCNPISGHATLYWYQQILGQGPKLLIQFQNNGVVDDSQLPKDRFSAERLKGVDSTLKIQPAKLEDSAVYLCASSLMGGLRGVNEQFFGPGTRLTVL.

The rearrangement uses TRBV3-1 and TRBJ2-1; no DNA is available, so the TRBD2 call from TCRdb remains unchecked. There are 16 residues in the CDR3. CDR1 is LGHDT and CDR2 is YNNKEL in the germline V gene (reference sequence). The CDR3 reads CASSQDSGIIHNEQFF.

The V gene is TRBV20-1, the J gene TRBJ2-1. This CDR3 spans 13 amino acids. CDR1 and CDR2 (germline): DFQATT, SNEGSKA (reference sequence). CDR3 in amino acids: CSARNFDYNEQFF.